The clone carrying this TCR beta chain was picked up one time. The data are from a study of blood T cell repertoires in COVID-19. Study summary: Samples of COVID-19 (acute and convalescent) were obtained from the United States, Italy and Spain. T cells, B-cell-depleted T cells, or PBMCs supplied cDNA or gDNA.

V was shortened by 6 bases and J by 4 bases, with 18 bases between the two germline ends. This CDR3 is built from 15 residues. In germline, CDR1 is SGHTA, CDR2 FQGNSA. Study processing details: Reference gene primer amplification yielded estimated nucleated cell counts. Measured with immunoSEQ multiplex PCR; TCRdb has only the in-frame clones, and not every one. Clone size and the V and J calls come from that table; the DNA yielded D and trimming. The sample consists of fewer than 250,000 clones, nearly 90% of them appearing once. J is TRBJ2-5 and V is TRBV7-2, with D tentatively TRBD2 (6 bases). Sequenced sample: peripheral blood. The receptor's source is a woman between 40 and 55 years old who had recovered from COVID-19. CDR3 bases: TGTGCCAGCAGGCCGCCGGGAGTCGGGGGAGAGACCCAGTACTTC. Translating gives CASRPPGVGGETQYF. Full variable domain (rest looked up from reference TRBV7-2 and TRBJ2-5): GAGVSQSPSNKVTEKGKDVELRCDPISGHTALYWYRQSLGQGLEFLIYFQGNSAPDKSGLPSDRFSAERTGGSVSTLTIQRTQQEDSAVYLCASRPPGVGGETQYFGPGTRLLVL.